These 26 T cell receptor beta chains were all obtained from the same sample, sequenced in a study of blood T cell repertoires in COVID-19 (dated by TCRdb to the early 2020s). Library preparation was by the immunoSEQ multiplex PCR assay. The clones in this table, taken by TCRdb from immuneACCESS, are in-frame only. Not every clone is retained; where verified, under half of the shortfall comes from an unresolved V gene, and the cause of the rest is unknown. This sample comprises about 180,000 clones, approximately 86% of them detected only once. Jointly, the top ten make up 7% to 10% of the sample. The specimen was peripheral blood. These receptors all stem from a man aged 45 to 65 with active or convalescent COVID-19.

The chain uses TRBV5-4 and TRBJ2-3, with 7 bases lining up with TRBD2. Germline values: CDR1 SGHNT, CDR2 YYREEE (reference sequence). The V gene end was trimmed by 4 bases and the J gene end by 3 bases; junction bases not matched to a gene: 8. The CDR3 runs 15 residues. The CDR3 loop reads CASSLRAGDTDTQYF. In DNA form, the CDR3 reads TGTGCCAGCAGCCTGCGGGCGGGAGATACAGATACGCAGTATTTT. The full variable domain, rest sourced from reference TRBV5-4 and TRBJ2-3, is ETGVTQSPTHLIKTRGQQVTLRCSSQSGHNTVSWYQQALGQGPQFIFQYYREEENGRGNFPPRFSGLQFPNYSSELNVNALELDDSALYLCASSLRAGDTDTQYFGPGTRLTVL.

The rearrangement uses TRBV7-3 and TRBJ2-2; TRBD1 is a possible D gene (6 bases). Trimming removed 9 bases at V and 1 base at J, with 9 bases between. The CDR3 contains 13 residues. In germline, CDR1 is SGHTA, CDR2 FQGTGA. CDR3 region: CASRGGNTGELFF. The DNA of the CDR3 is TGTGCCAGTCGAGGGGGGAACACCGGGGAGCTGTTTTTT.

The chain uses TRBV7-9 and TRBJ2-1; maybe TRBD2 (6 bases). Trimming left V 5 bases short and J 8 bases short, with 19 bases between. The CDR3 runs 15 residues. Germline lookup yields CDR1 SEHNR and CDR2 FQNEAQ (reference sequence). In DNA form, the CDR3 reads TGTGCCAGCAGCCTCCGAAGGACTACTACGGATGAGCAGTTCTTC. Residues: CASSLRRTTTDEQFF.

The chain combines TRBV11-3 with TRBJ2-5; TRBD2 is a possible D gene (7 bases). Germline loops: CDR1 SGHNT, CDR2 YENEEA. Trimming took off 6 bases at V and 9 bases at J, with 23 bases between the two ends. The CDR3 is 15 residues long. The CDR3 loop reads CASSTGSGGGVAQYF. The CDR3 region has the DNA TGTGCCAGCAGTACAGGGTCGGGAGGTGGGGTGGCCCAGTACTTC.

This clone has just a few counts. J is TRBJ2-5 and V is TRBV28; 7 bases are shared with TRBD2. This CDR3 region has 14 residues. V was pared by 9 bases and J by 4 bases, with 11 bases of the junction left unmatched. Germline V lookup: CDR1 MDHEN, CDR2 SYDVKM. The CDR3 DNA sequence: TGTGCCAGGAGCAAGGCTAGCGGTCGAGAGACCCAGTACTTC. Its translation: CARSKASGRETQYF.

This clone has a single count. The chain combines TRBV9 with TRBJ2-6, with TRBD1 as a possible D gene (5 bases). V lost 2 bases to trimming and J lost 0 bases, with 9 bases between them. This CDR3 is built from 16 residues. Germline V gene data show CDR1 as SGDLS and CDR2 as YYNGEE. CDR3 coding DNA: TGTGCCAGCAGCGTTCAGGGCCACTCTGGGGCCAACGTCCTGACTTTC. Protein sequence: CASSVQGHSGANVLTF.

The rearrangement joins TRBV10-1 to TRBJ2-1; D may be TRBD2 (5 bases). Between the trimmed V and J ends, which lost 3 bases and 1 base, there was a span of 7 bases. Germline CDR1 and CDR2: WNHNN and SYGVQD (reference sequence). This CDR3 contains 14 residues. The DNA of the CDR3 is TGCGCCAGCAGTGATACGGGGTCCTACAATGAGCAGTTCTTC. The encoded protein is CASSDTGSYNEQFF.

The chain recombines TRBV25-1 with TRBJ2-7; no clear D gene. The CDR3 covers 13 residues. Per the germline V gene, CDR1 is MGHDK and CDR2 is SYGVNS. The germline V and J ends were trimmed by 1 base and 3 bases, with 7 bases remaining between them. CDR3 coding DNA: TGTGCCAGCAGTGAATCCTTCAGCTACGAGCAGTACTTC. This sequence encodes CASSESFSYEQYF.

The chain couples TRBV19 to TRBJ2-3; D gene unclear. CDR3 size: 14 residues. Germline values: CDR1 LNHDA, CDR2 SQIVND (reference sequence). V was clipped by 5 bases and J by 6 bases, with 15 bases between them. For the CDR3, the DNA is TGTGCCAGTAGTCCCGGTCCATCACCGGATACGCAGTATTTT. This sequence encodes CASSPGPSPDTQYF.

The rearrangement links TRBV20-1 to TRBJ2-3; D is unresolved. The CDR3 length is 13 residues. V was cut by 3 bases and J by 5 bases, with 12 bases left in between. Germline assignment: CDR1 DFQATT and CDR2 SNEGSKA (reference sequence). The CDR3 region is CSASSPFIDTQYF. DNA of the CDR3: TGCAGTGCTAGTAGCCCCTTTATAGATACGCAGTATTTT.

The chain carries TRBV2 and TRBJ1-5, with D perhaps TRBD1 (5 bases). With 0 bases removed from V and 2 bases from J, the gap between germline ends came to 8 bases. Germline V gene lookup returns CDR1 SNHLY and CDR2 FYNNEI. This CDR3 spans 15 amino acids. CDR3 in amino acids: CASSEARGGNQPQHF. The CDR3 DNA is TGTGCCAGCAGTGAAGCGCGGGGCGGCAATCAGCCCCAGCATTTT.

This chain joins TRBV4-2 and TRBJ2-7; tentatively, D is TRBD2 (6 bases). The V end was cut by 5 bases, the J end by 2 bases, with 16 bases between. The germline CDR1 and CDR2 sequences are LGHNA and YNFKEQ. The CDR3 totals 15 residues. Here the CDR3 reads CASSVLSGFTYEQYF. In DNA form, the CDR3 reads TGTGCCAGCAGCGTCCTTAGCGGATTTACCTACGAGCAGTACTTC.

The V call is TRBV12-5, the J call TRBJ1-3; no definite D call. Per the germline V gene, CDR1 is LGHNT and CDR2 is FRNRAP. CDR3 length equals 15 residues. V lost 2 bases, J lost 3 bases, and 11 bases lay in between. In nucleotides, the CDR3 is TGTGCTAGTGGTTTGATGCGCTCCGTTGGAAACACCATATATTTT. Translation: CASGLMRSVGNTIYF.

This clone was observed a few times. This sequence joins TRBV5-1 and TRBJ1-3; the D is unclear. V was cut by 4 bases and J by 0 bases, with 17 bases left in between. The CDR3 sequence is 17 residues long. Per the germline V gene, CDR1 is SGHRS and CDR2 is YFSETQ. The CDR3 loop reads CASSGPGETSSGNTIYF. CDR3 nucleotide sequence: TGCGCCAGCAGCGGCCCCGGGGAGACGAGCTCTGGAAACACCATATATTTT.

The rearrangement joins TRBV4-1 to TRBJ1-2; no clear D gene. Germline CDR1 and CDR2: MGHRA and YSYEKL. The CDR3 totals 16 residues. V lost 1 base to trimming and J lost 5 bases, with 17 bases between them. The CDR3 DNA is TGCGCCAGCAGCCAAGGTGTCGCAGCCGACGGGTATGGCTACACCTTC. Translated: CASSQGVAADGYGYTF.

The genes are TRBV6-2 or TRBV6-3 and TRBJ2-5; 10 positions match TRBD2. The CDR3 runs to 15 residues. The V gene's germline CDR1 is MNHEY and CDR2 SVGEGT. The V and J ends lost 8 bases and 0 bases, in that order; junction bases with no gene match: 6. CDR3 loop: CASRLSGGNQETQYF. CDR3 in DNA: TGTGCCAGCCGCCTTAGCGGGGGGAACCAAGAGACCCAGTACTTC.

The CDR3 sequence: CATSRGVGGNTIYF. CDR3 nucleotides: TGTGCCACCAGCCGGGGGGTAGGGGGAAACACCATATATTTT. This chain connects TRBV15 to TRBJ1-3; tentatively, D is TRBD1 (5 bases). The CDR3 totals 14 residues. The V end was cut by 5 bases, the J end by 4 bases, with 12 bases between. CDR1 is LNHNV, CDR2 YYDKDF, per germline (reference sequence).

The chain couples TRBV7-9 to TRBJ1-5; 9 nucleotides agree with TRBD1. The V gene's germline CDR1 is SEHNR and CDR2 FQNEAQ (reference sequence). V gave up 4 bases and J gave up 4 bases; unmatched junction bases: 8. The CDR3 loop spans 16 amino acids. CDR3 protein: CASSSTGGGSNQPQHF. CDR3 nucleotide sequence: TGTGCCAGCAGCTCTACAGGGGGCGGCTCAAATCAGCCCCAGCATTTT.

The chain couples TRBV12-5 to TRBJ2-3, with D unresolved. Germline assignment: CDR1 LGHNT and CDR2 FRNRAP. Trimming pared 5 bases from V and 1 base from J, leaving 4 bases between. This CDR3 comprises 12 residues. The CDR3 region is CASGTGTDTQYF. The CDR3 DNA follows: TGTGCTAGTGGTACGGGCACAGATACGCAGTATTTT.

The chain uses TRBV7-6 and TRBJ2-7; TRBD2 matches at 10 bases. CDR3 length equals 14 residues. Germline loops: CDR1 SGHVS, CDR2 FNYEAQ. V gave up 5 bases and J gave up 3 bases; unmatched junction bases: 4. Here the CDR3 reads CASSLSSGGYEQYF. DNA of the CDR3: TGTGCCAGCAGCCTCTCTAGCGGGGGCTACGAGCAGTACTTC.

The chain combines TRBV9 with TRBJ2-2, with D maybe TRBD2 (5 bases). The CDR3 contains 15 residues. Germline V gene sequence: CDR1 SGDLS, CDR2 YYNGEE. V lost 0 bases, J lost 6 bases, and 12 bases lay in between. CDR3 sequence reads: CASSVAGQRSGELFF. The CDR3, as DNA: TGTGCCAGCAGCGTAGCGGGTCAGCGGTCCGGGGAGCTGTTTTTT. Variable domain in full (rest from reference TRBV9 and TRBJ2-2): DSGVTQTPKHLITATGQRVTLRCSPRSGDLSVYWYQQSLDQGLQFLIQYYNGEERAKGNILERFSAQQFPDLHSELNLSSLELGDSALYFCASSVAGQRSGELFFGEGSRLTVL.

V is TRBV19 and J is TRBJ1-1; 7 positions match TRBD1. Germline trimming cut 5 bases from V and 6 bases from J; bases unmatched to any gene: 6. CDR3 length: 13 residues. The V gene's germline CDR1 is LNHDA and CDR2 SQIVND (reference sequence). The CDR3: CASSPWDRSEAFF. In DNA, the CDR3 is TGTGCCAGTAGTCCGTGGGACAGATCTGAAGCTTTCTTT.

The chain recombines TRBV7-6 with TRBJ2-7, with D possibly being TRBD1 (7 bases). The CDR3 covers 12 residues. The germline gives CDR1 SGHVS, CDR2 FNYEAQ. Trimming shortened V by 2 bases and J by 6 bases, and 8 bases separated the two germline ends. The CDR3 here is CASSLQGGEQYF. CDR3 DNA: TGTGCCAGCAGCTTACAGGGGGGCGAGCAGTACTTC.

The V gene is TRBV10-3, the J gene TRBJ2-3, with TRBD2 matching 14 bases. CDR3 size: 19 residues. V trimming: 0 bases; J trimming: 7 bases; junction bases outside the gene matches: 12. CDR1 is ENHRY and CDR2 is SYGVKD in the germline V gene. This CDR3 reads CAISESKGLAGALGNTQYF. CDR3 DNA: TGTGCCATCAGTGAGTCGAAGGGACTAGCGGGAGCGTTGGGAAATACGCAGTATTTT.

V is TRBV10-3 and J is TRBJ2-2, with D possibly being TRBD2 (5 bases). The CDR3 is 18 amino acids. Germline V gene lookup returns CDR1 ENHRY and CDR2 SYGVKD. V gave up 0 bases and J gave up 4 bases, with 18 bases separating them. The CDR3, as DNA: TGTGCCATCAGTGAGTCGGTTAGCGCCAACTCTATCACCGGGGAGCTGTTTTTT. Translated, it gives CAISESVSANSITGELFF.

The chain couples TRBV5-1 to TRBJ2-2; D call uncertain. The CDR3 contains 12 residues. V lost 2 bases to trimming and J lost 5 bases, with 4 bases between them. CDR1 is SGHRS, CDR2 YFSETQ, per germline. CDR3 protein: CASSFGTGELFF. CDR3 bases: TGCGCCAGCAGCTTCGGGACCGGGGAGCTGTTTTTT.